The 28 T cell receptor beta chains presented below share a single source sample, sequenced in a study of post-analysis software for immune sequencing data. General observations from the study: Patients carried a few TRBV segments more frequently than controls did, and TRBV5-6, TRBV5-1 and TRBV20-1 were among them.

The TCR beta cDNA libraries contained unique molecular identifiers. TCRdb ran MiXCR on the PCR reads and lists one entry per CDR3 protein. Altogether under 900,000 distinct CDR3 sequences are present, roughly half being singletons, with the ten largest covering approximately 4.3%. Antigen specificity for these receptors is unknown. The sequenced sample consisted of blood. These receptors all come from a girl aged 10 to 17 with multiple sclerosis.

The J gene is TRBJ1-1, the V gene TRBV5-1; tentative D call: TRBD1 (5 bases). Trimming stripped 0 bases from V and 0 bases from J, with 6 bases between. Germline lookup yields CDR1 SGHRS and CDR2 YFSETQ. The CDR3 has 14 amino acids. The CDR3 coding sequence is TGCGCCAGCAGCTTGGAGACAGTGAACACTGAAGCTTTCTTT. It specifies CASSLETVNTEAFF.

The table lists this clonotype with a few counts. The chain uses TRBV12-3 or TRBV12-4 and TRBJ2-5; 7 bases align to TRBD1. This CDR3 spans 13 amino acids. V gave up 4 bases and J gave up 3 bases; unmatched junction bases: 2. The CDR3 nucleotides read TGTGCCAGCAGTTACAGGGGTAAAGAGACCCAGTACTTC. It specifies CASSYRGKETQYF.

This clonotype came up once. The chain carries TRBV6-5 and TRBJ2-5; possibly TRBD1 or TRBD2 for D (5 bases each). Looked up from germline, CDR1 is MNHEY and CDR2 is SVGAGI. Trimming stripped 6 bases from V and 10 bases from J, with 15 bases between. CDR3 length equals 12 residues. DNA of the CDR3: TGTGCCAGCAGGCTCCCCGGGGCCAGCCAGTACTTC. As protein: CASRLPGASQYF.

CDR3 DNA: TGTGCCAGCAGCTTAGGACATAGCAACTACGAGCAGTACTTC. The encoded protein is CASSLGHSNYEQYF. This chain connects TRBV7-8 to TRBJ2-5, with no clear D. The tail of the sequence fits TRBJ2-7 better, so the J call may be wrong. Germline V gene lookup returns CDR1 SGHVS and CDR2 FQNEAQ. This CDR3 is 14 amino acids long.

The V and J genes are TRBV3-1 and TRBJ2-1; D unclear. V lost 1 base and J lost 15, with 13 bases in between. The germline V gene has CDR1 LGHDT and CDR2 YNNKEL (reference sequence). This CDR3 comprises 12 residues. The CDR3 bases are TGTGCCAGCAGCCAAGGGCCTTCCGTCGGGTTCTTC. It yields the protein CASSQGPSVGFF.

The chain links TRBV29-1 to TRBJ1-1; D is ambiguous. The germline V and J ends were trimmed by 4 bases and 2 bases, with 11 bases remaining between them. The CDR3 runs to 13 residues. Germline CDR1 and CDR2: SQVTM and ANQGSEA. The CDR3: CSVGEQINTEAFF. CDR3 bases: TGCAGCGTTGGAGAGCAGATCAACACTGAAGCTTTCTTT.

This clonotype was detected a few times. The chain carries TRBV4-2 and TRBJ1-2; the D is unclear. CDR3 size: 14 residues. V lost 0 bases, J lost 9 bases, and 14 bases lay in between. Germline V CDR1 and CDR2: LGHNA, YNFKEQ. CDR3 in amino acids: CASSQDQTPSSYTF. The DNA of the CDR3 is TGTGCCAGCAGCCAAGATCAGACCCCTAGTAGCTACACCTTC.

The chain joins TRBV27 to TRBJ2-1; D gene ambiguous. CDR1 and CDR2 from the germline V gene are MNHEY and SMNVEV (reference sequence). Between the trimmed V and J ends, which lost 4 bases and 10 bases, there was a span of 17 bases. This CDR3 spans 14 amino acids. CDR3 sequence reads: CASSWTYSAREQFF. DNA for the CDR3: TGTGCCAGCAGTTGGACGTATTCCGCCCGCGAGCAGTTCTTC.

CDR3 bases: TGTGCCAGCAGCGAGACTAGCGGGAGCGGTATGGCCAAAAACATTCAGTACTTC. Its protein is CASSETSGSGMAKNIQYF. The rearrangement uses TRBV7-9 and TRBJ2-4; 12 bases align to TRBD2. CDR1 is SEHNR and CDR2 is FQNEAQ in the germline V gene (reference sequence). This CDR3 spans 18 amino acids. V lost 5 bases, J lost 1 base, and 9 bases stayed unmatched.

This clonotype was observed a few times. The V and J genes are TRBV4-1 and TRBJ2-1; no definite D call. The germline CDR1 and CDR2 sequences are MGHRA and YSYEKL. The CDR3 has 12 residues. Trimming left V 1 base short and J 9 bases short, with 7 bases between. The CDR3 DNA reads TGCGCCAGCAGCCAAGTGCTGGGTGAGCAGTTCTTC. This sequence encodes CASSQVLGEQFF.

The chain couples TRBV7-2 to TRBJ2-1; tentative D call: TRBD2 (6 bases). Between the trimmed V and J ends, which lost 5 bases and 0 bases, there was a span of 14 bases. CDR3 length: 16 amino acids. Germline assignment: CDR1 SGHTA and CDR2 FQGNSA. CDR3 loop: CASSRSGGHSYNEQFF. Here the CDR3 DNA reads TGTGCCAGCAGCCGAAGCGGAGGGCACTCCTACAATGAGCAGTTCTTC.

This clonotype has only a few counts. The chain employs TRBV10-3 and TRBJ2-5, with 12 bases that match TRBD2. J lost 7 bases, V lost 0 bases, and 6 bases had no gene match. The CDR3 is 16 residues long. The germline V gene encodes CDR1 ENHRY and CDR2 SYGVKD. The CDR3 nucleotides are TGTGCCATCAGTGAGTCGGCTAGCGGGGGGGCAGGGACCCAGTACTTC. It yields the protein CAISESASGGAGTQYF.

This clonotype was recorded a few times. This rearrangement joins TRBV7-9 to TRBJ1-1, with unresolved D. The CDR3 consists of 16 residues. Trimming left V 0 bases short and J 0 bases short, with 11 bases between. The germline V gene encodes CDR1 SEHNR and CDR2 FQNEAQ (reference sequence). Here the CDR3 DNA reads TGTGCCAGCAGCTTAGCGCCCTCGGGCCTGAACACTGAAGCTTTCTTT. As protein: CASSLAPSGLNTEAFF.

The rearrangement links TRBV3-1 to TRBJ2-7; D gene unclear. The CDR3 runs to 16 residues. V was trimmed by 4 bases and J by 5 bases, leaving 21 bases between them. Germline CDR1 reads LGHDT; CDR2 reads YNNKEL (reference sequence). CDR3 sequence: CASSPHHVAPADEQYF. The CDR3 DNA reads TGTGCCAGCAGCCCGCACCACGTCGCTCCGGCGGACGAGCAGTACTTC.

The chain carries TRBV10-3 and TRBJ2-3; no clear D gene. This CDR3 spans 14 amino acids. V lost 3 bases and J 3 bases, leaving 10 bases between the germline ends. Germline V gene data show CDR1 as ENHRY and CDR2 as SYGVKD. CDR3 in DNA: TGTGCCATCAGTGAATGGGCCCAAACAGATACGCAGTATTTT. Translation: CAISEWAQTDTQYF.

This clonotype came up a few times. V and J are TRBV29-1 and TRBJ2-5, with a weak D call TRBD2 (6 bases). Germline CDR1 reads SQVTM; CDR2 reads ANQGSEA. V lost 4 bases and J 5 bases, leaving 14 bases between the germline ends. The CDR3 is 13 residues long. CDR3 protein: CSVGGGLIETQYF. The CDR3 nucleotides are TGCAGCGTTGGTGGGGGGTTAATCGAGACCCAGTACTTC.

The chain links TRBV6-6 to TRBJ2-4, with D perhaps TRBD1 (6 bases). The DNA end is more similar to TRBJ2-7, so the J call may be wrong. The CDR3 extends over 16 amino acids. CDR1 is MNHNY, CDR2 SVGAGI, per germline (reference sequence). CDR3 sequence reads: CASSQQRTAPCYEQYF. The DNA of the CDR3 is TGTGCCAGCAGTCAGCAGCGGACAGCACCCTGCTACGAGCAGTACTTC.

This chain joins TRBV7-3 and TRBJ2-2; D not certain. Trimming left V 5 bases short and J 8 bases short, with 6 bases between. The CDR3 is 11 amino acids. The germline gives CDR1 SGHTA, CDR2 FQGTGA. The CDR3 sequence: CASSPGGELFF. The CDR3 bases are TGTGCCAGCAGCCCTGGGGGGGAGCTGTTTTTT. The full variable domain, its missing parts supplied by reference TRBV7-3 and TRBJ2-2, is GAGVSQTPSNKVTEKGKYVELRCDPISGHTALYWYRQSLGQGPEFLIYFQGTGAADDSGLPNDRFFAVRPEGSVSTLKIQRTERGDSAVYLCASSPGGELFFGEGSRLTVL.

Turning to this clonotype: One junction end disagrees with the germline gene, perhaps due to a read error. This chain connects TRBV7-7 to TRBJ2-5; 7 bases are a match to TRBD2. The CDR3 loop spans 16 amino acids. Germline-derived CDR1 and CDR2 are SSHAT and FNYEAQ (reference sequence). CDR3 DNA sequence: TGTGCTAGCAGCTTAGCGAGCGGGAACGGCCAAGAGACCCAGTACTTC. Amino acids: CASSLASGNGQETQYF. The variable domain in full, completed from reference TRBV7-7 and TRBJ2-5, reads GAGVSQSPRYKVTKRGQDVTLRCDPISSHATLYWYQQALGQGPEFLTYFNYEAQPDKSGLPSDRFSAERPEGSISTLTIQRTEQRDSAMYRCASSLASGNGQETQYFGPGTRLLVL.

This clonotype occurred a few times. The CDR3 DNA reads TGTGCCAGCAGCCAAGTGTTGGGGATATACGAGCAGTTCTTC. Its protein is CASSQVLGIYEQFF. V gene TRBV14 combines with J gene TRBJ2-1; no firm D call. The CDR3 has 14 amino acids. The V end was cut by 1 base, the J end by 10 bases, with 14 bases between. Germline loops: CDR1 SGHDN, CDR2 FVKESK.

A single count supports this clonotype. The chain joins TRBV6-5 to TRBJ2-7; 8 positions match TRBD1. With V trimmed by 4 bases and J by 7 bases, 9 bases remained unmatched. CDR1 and CDR2 (germline): MNHEY, SVGAGI. This CDR3 region has 14 residues. CDR3 nucleotide sequence: TGTGCCAGCAGTTTTTCGGACAGGGTGTGGGAGCAGTACTTC. Amino acids: CASSFSDRVWEQYF.

The chain combines TRBV10-3 with TRBJ2-6; 8 bases fit TRBD1. The trim removed 10 bases at V and 4 bases at J, leaving 9 bases unmatched. The CDR3 loop spans 15 amino acids. Germline V gives CDR1 ENHRY, CDR2 SYGVKD. The CDR3 sequence: CATKVTGAGANVLTF. The CDR3 coding sequence is TGTGCCACCAAGGTGACAGGGGCCGGGGCCAACGTCCTGACTTTC.

This sequence joins TRBV29-1 and TRBJ1-2; weak D call: TRBD1 (5 bases). This CDR3 contains 11 residues. Trimming took off 4 bases at V and 8 bases at J, with 11 bases between the two ends. Germline V CDR1 and CDR2: SQVTM, ANQGSEA. CDR3 in DNA: TGCAGCGTTGGTGGGGGTAAAGGCTACACCTTC. Encoded protein: CSVGGGKGYTF.

J is TRBJ2-7 and V is TRBV10-3; D is undetermined. Germline loops: CDR1 ENHRY, CDR2 SYGVKD. The CDR3 has 11 residues. The ends were cut back, 6 bases at V and 6 bases at J, with 9 bases in the middle. The DNA for the CDR3 is TGTGCCATCAGCTCTATGGGCGAGCAGTACTTC. Its protein is CAISSMGEQYF.

A few counts support this clonotype. The chain uses TRBV4-2 and TRBJ2-7; D possibly corresponds to TRBD2 (5 bases). Germline V gives CDR1 LGHNA, CDR2 YNFKEQ. V lost 1 base to trimming and J lost 2 bases, with 12 bases between them. This CDR3 region has 15 residues. CDR3 DNA sequence: TGTGCCAGCAGCCAAGGTCGCCTGGAGGCCTACGAGCAGTACTTC. This translates into CASSQGRLEAYEQYF.

CDR3 bases: TGCGCCAGCAGTTCTACCAGGAATCAGCCCCAGCATTTT. This sequence encodes CASSSTRNQPQHF. This chain joins TRBV10-1 and TRBJ1-5; D remains ambiguous. The CDR3 runs to 13 residues. The V and J ends lost 5 bases and 4 bases respectively, with 9 bases between them. CDR1 and CDR2 from the germline V gene are WNHNN and SYGVQD (reference sequence).

The chain has TRBV7-2 and TRBJ1-2; TRBD1 might be the D (5 bases). The germline CDR1 and CDR2 sequences are SGHTA and FQGNSA. The CDR3 length is 14 residues. The ends were cut back, 5 bases at V and 4 bases at J, with 14 bases in the middle. CDR3 sequence: CASSPSQGPYGYTF. The CDR3 nucleotides are TGTGCCAGCAGCCCAAGTCAGGGTCCCTATGGCTACACCTTC.

This clonotype was counted a few times. The chain is built from TRBV29-1 and TRBJ2-5, with D tentatively TRBD1 or TRBD2 (6 bases each). Germline V CDR1 and CDR2: SQVTM, ANQGSEA. The CDR3 length is 14 residues. The V and J ends lost 5 bases and 5 bases respectively, with 18 bases between them. This chain's CDR3 is CSVCLWGRDETQYF. In DNA, the CDR3 is TGCAGCGTTTGCCTCTGGGGGCGGGATGAGACCCAGTACTTC.